The 16 T cell receptor beta chains below come from one sample, sequenced in a study of blood T cell repertoires in COVID-19. Using immunoSEQ multiplex PCR, the repertoire was profiled, and TCRdb retains in-frame clones only, with some absent. The table has 23,000 or so clones, approximately 90% seen once. Material: peripheral blood. These TCRs come from a man aged 70 or older with acute or convalescent COVID-19.

The CDR3 here is CATNPGDSSYNEQFF. CDR3 in DNA: TGTGCCACCAACCCCGGGGATAGCTCCTACAATGAGCAGTTCTTC. The chain employs TRBV24-1 and TRBJ2-1; the D gene is possibly TRBD2 (5 bases). V was clipped by 8 bases and J by 0 bases, with 13 bases between them. The germline CDR1 and CDR2 sequences are KGHDR and SFDVKD. The CDR3 spans 15 residues.

The chain couples TRBV19 to TRBJ2-7; unclear D gene. CDR3 length equals 15 residues. Per the germline V gene, CDR1 is LNHDA and CDR2 is SQIVND (reference sequence). V was cut by 1 base and J by 3 bases, with 13 bases left in between. CDR3 loop: CASSIGAFPRYEQYF. DNA for the CDR3: TGTGCCAGTAGTATAGGAGCCTTCCCCCGCTACGAGCAGTACTTC.

The CDR3 DNA sequence: TGTGCCAGCAGCCAAGATTGGGGAGGGACAGGGAGCAAATCACCCCTCCACTTT. It specifies CASSQDWGGTGSKSPLHF. The chain links TRBV3-1 (or the pseudogene TRBV3-2) to TRBJ1-6; TRBD1 agrees at 9 bases. Unmatched junction bases numbered 13, after V lost 0 bases and J lost 10 bases. The CDR3 runs 18 residues. The germline V gene has CDR1 LGHDT and CDR2 YNNKEL (reference sequence).

CDR3: CASSPTHGENTIYF. CDR3 coding DNA: TGTGCCAGCAGCCCGACCCACGGGGAAAACACCATATATTTT. The V gene is TRBV3-1 (or the pseudogene TRBV3-2), the J gene TRBJ1-3, with D uncertain. Germline lookup yields CDR1 LGHDT and CDR2 YNNKEL (reference sequence). The CDR3 runs 14 residues. Trimming removed 4 bases from V and 6 bases from J, with 13 bases in between.

The chain uses TRBV5-1 and TRBJ1-1; a possible D gene is TRBD1 (6 bases). This CDR3 region has 15 residues. The ends were cut back, 1 base at V and 6 bases at J, with 16 bases in the middle. Germline-derived CDR1 and CDR2 are SGHRS and YFSETQ. The DNA for the CDR3 is TGCGCCAGCAGCTTGCTACGTGGGGGCGAGGCTGAAGCTTTCTTT. Protein product: CASSLLRGGEAEAFF.

The gene calls are TRBV29-1 and TRBJ1-5; 9 bases map to TRBD1. After removal of 6 bases from V and 6 bases from J, the junction contained 6 bases not matched to a gene. This CDR3 region has 13 residues. Germline V CDR1 and CDR2: SQVTM, ANQGSEA. CDR3 protein: CSVSQGAAQPQHF. DNA of the CDR3: TGCAGCGTATCACAGGGGGCGGCTCAGCCCCAGCATTTT.

This clone was observed a single time. The chain links TRBV28 to TRBJ2-1; 11 nucleotides match TRBD1. This CDR3 has 16 residues. J lost 6 bases, V lost 4 bases, and 8 bases had no gene match. Germline V gives CDR1 MDHEN, CDR2 SYDVKM. The CDR3 spells CASSSRGTGGLNEQFF. Written as DNA, the CDR3 is TGTGCCAGCAGTTCCCGCGGGACAGGGGGACTCAATGAGCAGTTCTTC.

The V call is TRBV19, the J call TRBJ2-3; TRBD1 matches 7 bases. This CDR3 has 16 residues. Germline V gene data show CDR1 as LNHDA and CDR2 as SQIVND (reference sequence). Germline trimming cut 5 bases from V and 1 base from J; bases unmatched to any gene: 9. The CDR3 region has the DNA TGTGCCAGTAGTGCACGACAGGGAAGGGGCACAGATACGCAGTATTTT. This sequence encodes CASSARQGRGTDTQYF.

The chain links TRBV5-4 to TRBJ1-2; tentatively, D is TRBD1 (6 bases). CDR3 length: 13 residues. Trimming took off 3 bases at V and 3 bases at J, with 9 bases between the two ends. The germline gives CDR1 SGHNT, CDR2 YYREEE (reference sequence). The CDR3 reads CASSSPGDYGYTF. As DNA, the CDR3 is TGTGCCAGCAGCTCCCCAGGGGACTATGGCTACACCTTC.

The V call is TRBV11-2, the J call TRBJ2-1; D ambiguous. Trimming shortened V by 5 bases and J by 7 bases, and 9 bases separated the two germline ends. The length of the CDR3 is 12 residues. Per germline, CDR1 SGHAT and CDR2 FQNNGV. CDR3: CASSPLSNEQFF. The CDR3, as DNA: TGTGCCAGCAGCCCTCTAAGTAATGAGCAGTTCTTC.

V and J are TRBV6-5 and TRBJ2-7; D is perhaps TRBD1 (6 bases). CDR1 and CDR2 from the germline V gene are MNHEY and SVGAGI. Trimming cost V 6 bases and J 6 bases, with 15 bases left between them. The CDR3 covers 13 residues. The CDR3 region is CASSLAQGREQYF. CDR3 in DNA: TGTGCCAGCAGCCTAGCACAGGGTCGCGAGCAGTACTTC.

The chain couples TRBV7-8 to TRBJ2-2, with a possible D match to TRBD2 (6 bases). The CDR3 spans 15 residues. Trimming shortened V by 2 bases and J by 3 bases, and 10 bases separated the two germline ends. Germline CDR1 SGHVS, CDR2 FQNEAQ. The CDR3 nucleotides are TGTGCCAGCAGCTTATACGGGAGCGACACCGGGGAGCTGTTTTTT. It codes for CASSLYGSDTGELFF. Looking up the rest from reference TRBV7-8 and TRBJ2-2 gives the full variable domain: GAGVSQSPRYKVAKRGQDVALRCDPISGHVSLFWYQQALGQGPEFLTYFQNEAQLDKSGLPSDRFFAERPEGSVSTLKIQRTQQEDSAVYLCASSLYGSDTGELFFGEGSRLTVL.

The chain couples TRBV6-5 to TRBJ1-3; D perhaps matches TRBD1 (5 bases). This CDR3 contains 13 residues. CDR1 and CDR2 from the germline V gene are MNHEY and SVGAGI. V was cut by 6 bases and J by 11 bases, with 17 bases left in between. CDR3 protein: CASRDRGGVPIYF. The CDR3 coding sequence is TGTGCCAGCAGGGATAGGGGTGGGGTCCCCATATATTTT.

The J gene is TRBJ2-3, the V gene TRBV11-3, with D perhaps TRBD2 (6 bases). V was pared by 0 bases and J by 0 bases, with 7 bases between. CDR3 length equals 15 residues. Germline V gene sequence: CDR1 SGHNT, CDR2 YENEEA. The DNA of the CDR3 is TGTGCCAGCAGCTTAGAGGGACTGAGCACAGATACGCAGTATTTT. Translating it yields CASSLEGLSTDTQYF.

This chain links TRBV11-2 with TRBJ2-3; D call uncertain. CDR1 SGHAT and CDR2 FQNNGV come from the germline V gene. The CDR3 has 14 amino acids. Trimming removed 3 bases from V and 5 bases from J, with 12 bases in between. In DNA form, the CDR3 reads TGTGCCAGCAGCTTGCTGATTTCAGGAGATACGCAGTATTTT. This codes for CASSLLISGDTQYF.

This rearrangement joins TRBV15 to TRBJ1-2; the D gene is possibly TRBD1 (5 bases). The V and J ends lost 3 bases and 4 bases respectively, with 15 bases between them. The CDR3 contains 15 residues. CDR1 LNHNV and CDR2 YYDKDF come from the germline V gene (reference sequence). Here the CDR3 DNA reads TGTGCCACCAGCAGCGACAGTAAGCGTCTCTATGGCTACACCTTC. It codes for CATSSDSKRLYGYTF. Using reference TRBV15 and TRBJ1-2 for the parts outside the CDR3, the full variable domain is DAMVIQNPRYQVTQFGKPVTLSCSQTLNHNVMYWYQQKSSQAPKLLFHYYDKDFNNEADTPDNFQSRRPNTSFCFLDIRSPGLGDTAMYLCATSSDSKRLYGYTFGSGTRLTVV.